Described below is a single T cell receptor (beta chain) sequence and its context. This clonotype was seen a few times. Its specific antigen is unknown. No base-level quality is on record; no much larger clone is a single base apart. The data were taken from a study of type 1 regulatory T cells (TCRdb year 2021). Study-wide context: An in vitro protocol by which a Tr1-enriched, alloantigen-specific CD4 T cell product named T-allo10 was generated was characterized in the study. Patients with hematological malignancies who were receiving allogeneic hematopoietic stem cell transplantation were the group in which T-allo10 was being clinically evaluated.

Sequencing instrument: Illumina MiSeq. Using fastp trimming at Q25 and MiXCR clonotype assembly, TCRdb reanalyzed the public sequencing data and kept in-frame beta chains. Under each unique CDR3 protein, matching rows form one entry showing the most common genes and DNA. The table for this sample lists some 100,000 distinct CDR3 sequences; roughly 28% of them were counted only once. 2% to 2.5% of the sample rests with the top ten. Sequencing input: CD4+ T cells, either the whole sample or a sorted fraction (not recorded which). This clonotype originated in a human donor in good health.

In nucleotides, the sequence is TGTGCCAGCAGCCCAGGACAGTTGATCGAGCAGTACTTC. This codes for CASSPGQLIEQYF. The chain employs TRBV6-2 or TRBV6-3 and TRBJ2-7; D gene: possibly TRBD1, on 6 matching bases. Trimming removed 6 bases from V and 6 bases from J, leaving 15 bases between the germline ends. CDR1 and CDR2 are read off the germline V gene as MNHEY and SVGEGT. The CDR3 runs 13 amino acids, cysteine and phenylalanine included. Left in the record is the CDR3 DNA by itself, 39 bases read in frame from the first base.